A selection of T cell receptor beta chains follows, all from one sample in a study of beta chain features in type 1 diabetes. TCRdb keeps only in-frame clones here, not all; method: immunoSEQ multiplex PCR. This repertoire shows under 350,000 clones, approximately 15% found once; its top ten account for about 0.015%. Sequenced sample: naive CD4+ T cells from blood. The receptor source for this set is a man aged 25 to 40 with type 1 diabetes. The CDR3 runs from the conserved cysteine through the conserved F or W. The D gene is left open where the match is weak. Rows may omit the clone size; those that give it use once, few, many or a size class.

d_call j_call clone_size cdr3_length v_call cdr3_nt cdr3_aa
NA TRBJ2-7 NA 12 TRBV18 TGTGCCAGCTCACCAGGGCATGTCGAGCAGTACTTC CASSPGHVEQYF
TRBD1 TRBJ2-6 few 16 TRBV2 TGTGCCAGCACTCGGGACAGATCCTCTGGGGCCAACGTCCTGACTTTC CASTRDRSSGANVLTF
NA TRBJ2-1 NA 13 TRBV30 TGTGCCTGGAGTCGCCCAGTCTCGAATGAGCAGTTCTTC CAWSRPVSNEQFF
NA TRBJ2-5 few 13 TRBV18 TGTGCCAGCTCACCTACAGGAAGAGAGACCCAGTACTTC CASSPTGRETQYF
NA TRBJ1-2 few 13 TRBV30 TGTGCCCGGGGGGGCGACGGGAACTATGGCTACACCTTC CARGGDGNYGYTF
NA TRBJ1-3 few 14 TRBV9 TGTGCCAGCAGCGTACAAGGGGCTGGAAACACCATATATTTT CASSVQGAGNTIYF
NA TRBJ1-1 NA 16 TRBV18 TGTGCCAGCTCACCATCTCCTATGGACGGGGGCACTGAAGCTTTCTTT CASSPSPMDGGTEAFF
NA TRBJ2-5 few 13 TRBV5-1 TGCGCCAGCAGCTTCAACCCAGAAGAGACCCAGTACTTC CASSFNPEETQYF
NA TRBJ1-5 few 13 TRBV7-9 TGTGCCAGCACCCGAACAGGAAATCAGCCCCAGCATTTT CASTRTGNQPQHF
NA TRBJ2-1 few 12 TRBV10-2 TGCGCCAGCAGTCGGAGGGAAGGTGAGCAGTTCTTC CASSRREGEQFF
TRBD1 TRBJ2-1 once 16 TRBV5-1 TGCGCCAGCAGCTTGTGGTCGCAGGGGGCATTGAATGAGCAGTTCTTC CASSLWSQGALNEQFF
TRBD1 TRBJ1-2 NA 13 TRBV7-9 TGTGCCAGCAGCTCTCGACAGGGGTCTGGCTACACCTTC CASSSRQGSGYTF
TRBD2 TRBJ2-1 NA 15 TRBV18 TGTGCCAGCTCACCACAAACTAGCGGATACAATGAGCAGTTCTTC CASSPQTSGYNEQFF
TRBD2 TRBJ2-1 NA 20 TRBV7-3 TGTGCCAGCAGCTTAACATTAGCGGGGAGTATTCCCGGCTCCTACAATGAGCAGTTCTTC CASSLTLAGSIPGSYNEQFF
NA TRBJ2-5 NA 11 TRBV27 TGTGCCAGCAGGTTCTCGGAGACCCAGTACTTC CASRFSETQYF
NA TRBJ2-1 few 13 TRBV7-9 TGTGCCAGCAGCCGCCTGTCGGGCAATGAGCAGTTCTTC CASSRLSGNEQFF
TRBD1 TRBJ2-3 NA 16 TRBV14 TGTGCCAGCAGCGGACAGGCGTTCGTTTACTCAGATACGCAGTATTTT CASSGQAFVYSDTQYF
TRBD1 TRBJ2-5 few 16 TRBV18 TGTGCCAGCTCACCTTCCGGGACAGGGTCGGGGGAGACCCAGTACTTC CASSPSGTGSGETQYF
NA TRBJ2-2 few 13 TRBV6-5 TGTGCCAGCAGGACAGGGAACACCGGGGAGCTGTTTTTT CASRTGNTGELFF
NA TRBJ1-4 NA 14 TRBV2 TGTGCCAGCAGTTTTACAGGGTATTCTGAAAAACTGTTTTTT CASSFTGYSEKLFF
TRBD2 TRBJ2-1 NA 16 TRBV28 TGTGCCAGCAGTCACAACCTAGCGGGAGACGGTCGGGGGCAGTTCTTC CASSHNLAGDGRGQFF
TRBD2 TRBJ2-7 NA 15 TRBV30 TGTGCCTGGAGAGGGACTAGCGGGTACGACTACGAGCAGTACTTC CAWRGTSGYDYEQYF
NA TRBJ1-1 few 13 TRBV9 TGTGCCAGCAGCTTTCGTCTGAACACTGAAGCTTTCTTT CASSFRLNTEAFF
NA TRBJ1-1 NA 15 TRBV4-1 TGCGCCAGCAGCCGAGAACAACGATTGGACACTGAAGCTTTCTTT CASSREQRLDTEAFF
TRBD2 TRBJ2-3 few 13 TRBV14 TGTGCCAGCAGCCTACGGGGGGCAGATACGCAGTATTTT CASSLRGADTQYF
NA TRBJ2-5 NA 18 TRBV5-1 TGCGCCAGCAGCTTGGCCGGTTACCTAACGGGAGTACAAGAGACCCAGTACTTC CASSLAGYLTGVQETQYF
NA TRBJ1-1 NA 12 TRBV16 TGTGCCAGCAGCCAACTTGTCGCTGAAGCTTTCTTT CASSQLVAEAFF
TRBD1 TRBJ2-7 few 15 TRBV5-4 TGTGCCAGCAGCTTGGCCGGGACAGGGTTCTCCGAGCAGTACTTC CASSLAGTGFSEQYF
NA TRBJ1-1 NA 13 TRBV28 TGTGCCAGCAGGATGGGCCCCAGACGTGGGGCTTTCTTT CASRMGPRRGAFF
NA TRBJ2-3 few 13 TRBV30 TGTGCCTGGGACCAGCGGTCCACAGATACGCAGTATTTT CAWDQRSTDTQYF
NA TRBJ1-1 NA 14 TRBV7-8 TGTGCCAGCAGCTTCGGACGTTTGGGGCTAGGGGCTTTCTTT CASSFGRLGLGAFF
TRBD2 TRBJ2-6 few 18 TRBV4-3 TGCGCCAGCAGCCAGACCCTAGCGGCTGGCTCTGGGGCCAACGTCCTGACTTTC CASSQTLAAGSGANVLTF
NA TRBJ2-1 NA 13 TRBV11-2 TGTGCCAGCAGCTTGGGCCGGAACAATGAGCAGTTCTTC CASSLGRNNEQFF
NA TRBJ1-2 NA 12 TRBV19 TGTGCCAGTAGTTCACAGGGCTATGGCTACACCTTC CASSSQGYGYTF
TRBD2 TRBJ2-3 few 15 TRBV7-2 TGTGCCAGCAGCTTAGCGGGAGGGTCCACAGATACGCAGTATTTT CASSLAGGSTDTQYF
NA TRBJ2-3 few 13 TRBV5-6 TGTGCCAGCAGCTTGACAAGCACAGATACGCAGTATTTT CASSLTSTDTQYF
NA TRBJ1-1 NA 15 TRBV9 TGTGCCAGCAGCGTAGTATACGGAGAGGTAGCTGAAGCTTTCTTT CASSVVYGEVAEAFF
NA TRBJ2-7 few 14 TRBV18 TGTGCCAGCTCACCGACAGGTCATCCCTACGAGCAGTACTTC CASSPTGHPYEQYF
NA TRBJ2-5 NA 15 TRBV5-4 TGTGCCAGCAGCCAGGGACTCCCTTGGCAAGAGACCCAGTACTTC CASSQGLPWQETQYF
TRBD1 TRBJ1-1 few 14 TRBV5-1 TGCGCCAGCAGCTGGGACAGGGGAGGCTCTGAAGCTTTCTTT CASSWDRGGSEAFF
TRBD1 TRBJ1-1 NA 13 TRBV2 TGTGCCAGTCGGGACAGGGAAAACACTGAAGCTTTCTTT CASRDRENTEAFF
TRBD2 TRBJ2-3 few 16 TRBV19 TGTGCCAGTAGTATTCACGCGGGAGGTAGCACAGATACGCAGTATTTT CASSIHAGGSTDTQYF
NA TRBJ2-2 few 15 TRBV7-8 TGTGCCACCTCTCATAGGGGCGCGAACACCGGGGAGCTGTTTTTT CATSHRGANTGELFF
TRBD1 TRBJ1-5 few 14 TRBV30 TGTGCCTGGAGAACAGGGGGCAGCAATCAGCCCCAGCATTTT CAWRTGGSNQPQHF
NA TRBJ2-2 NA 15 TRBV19 TGTGCCAGTATCTTTTCCAGGGCGAACACCGGGGAGCTGTTTTTT CASIFSRANTGELFF
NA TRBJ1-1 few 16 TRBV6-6 TGTGCCAGCAGTTACGTCCCCCGCGCCTCGAACACTGAAGCTTTCTTT CASSYVPRASNTEAFF
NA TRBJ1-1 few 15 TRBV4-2 TGTGCCAGCAGCCTTGGGGAGGAGGGGAACACTGAAGCTTTCTTT CASSLGEEGNTEAFF
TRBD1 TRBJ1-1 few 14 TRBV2 TGTGCCAGCAGTGAAACCCGACAGGGGACTGAAGCTTTCTTT CASSETRQGTEAFF
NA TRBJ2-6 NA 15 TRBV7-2 TGTGCCAGCTCCCTCGGCGGGGCTGGGGCCAACGTCCTGACTTTC CASSLGGAGANVLTF
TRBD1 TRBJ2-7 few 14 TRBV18 TGTGCCAGCTCGGTCCGGGACAGGGCTGACGAGCAGTACTTC CASSVRDRADEQYF
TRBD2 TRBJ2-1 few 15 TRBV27 TGTGCCAGCAGACGGACTAGCGGGGCATACAATGAGCAGTTCTTC CASRRTSGAYNEQFF